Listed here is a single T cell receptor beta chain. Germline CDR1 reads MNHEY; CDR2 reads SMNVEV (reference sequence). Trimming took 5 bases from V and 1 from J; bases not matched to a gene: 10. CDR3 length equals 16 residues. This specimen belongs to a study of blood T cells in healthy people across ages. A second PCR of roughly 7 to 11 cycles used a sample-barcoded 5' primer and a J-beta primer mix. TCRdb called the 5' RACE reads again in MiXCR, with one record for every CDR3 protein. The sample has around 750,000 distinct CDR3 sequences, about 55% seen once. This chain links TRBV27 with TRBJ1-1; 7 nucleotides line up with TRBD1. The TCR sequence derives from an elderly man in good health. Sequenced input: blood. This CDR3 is CASSITGVVWNTEAFF. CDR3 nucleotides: TGTGCCAGCAGTATCACAGGGGTAGTTTGGAACACTGAAGCTTTCTTT.